The 9 T cell receptor beta chains below all came from one sample that was sequenced in a study of cytomegalovirus exposure and HLA in healthy donors. PCR amplification relied on 60 Vbeta primers (plus 13 Jbeta primers). Assay: immunoSEQ multiplex PCR; the TCRdb copy retains only in-frame clones and omits some. The sample shows around 130,000 clones, just under 80% of them seen only once. The sequenced sample consisted of PBMCs. Source of these receptors: a woman under 30 in good health and CMV-seronegative.

The chain joins TRBV29-1 to TRBJ2-5; TRBD1 might be the D (6 bases). The DNA end is more similar to TRBJ2-7, so the J call may be wrong. The germline gives CDR1 SQVTM, CDR2 ANQGSEA. This CDR3 has 11 amino acids. The CDR3 region has the DNA TGCAGCGGAGGGGGTCTGAACGAGCAGTACTTC. Translating it yields CSGGGLNEQYF.

In its sample, this clone was seen a few times. As DNA, the CDR3 is TGTGCCTGGTGGGGGGTACCTCTCGGGGGTGGCTACACCTTC. Its protein is CAWWGVPLGGGYTF. The V gene is TRBV30, the J gene TRBJ1-2, with a tentative D call TRBD1 (5 bases). Deletions cut 5 bases from V and 7 bases from J, with 20 bases between. There are 14 residues in the CDR3. Per the germline V gene, CDR1 is GTSNPN and CDR2 is SVGIG (reference sequence). The complete variable domain, with remaining parts taken from reference TRBV30 and TRBJ1-2, reads SQTIHQWPATLVQPVGSPLSLECTVEGTSNPNLYWYRQAAGRGLQLLFYSVGIGQISSEVPQNLSASRPQDRQFILSSKKLLLSDSGFYLCAWWGVPLGGGYTFGSGTRLTVV.

The table lists this clone with a few counts. One junction end does not reproduce the germline sequence, and a read error may be involved. V is TRBV7-2 and J is TRBJ1-1; D is unresolved. Germline values: CDR1 SGHTA, CDR2 FQGNSA. This CDR3 has 14 amino acids. CDR3 sequence reads: CASTLVTSNTEAFF. CDR3 sequence (DNA): TGTGCCAGCACCTTAGTAACTTCGAACACTGAAGCTTTCTTT.

The sample holds one count of this clone. The junction differs from germline at one of its ends, possibly a read error. The rearrangement joins TRBV7-9 to TRBJ2-5; TRBD2 matches 13 bases. There are 16 residues in the CDR3. Germline CDR1 SEHNR, CDR2 FQNEAQ (reference sequence). CDR3 region: CSSSSGLAGEMETQYF. The CDR3 DNA sequence: TGTTCCAGCAGCTCCGGACTAGCGGGAGAAATGGAGACCCAGTACTTC. Full variable domain (rest looked up from reference TRBV7-9 and TRBJ2-5): DTGVSQNPRHKITKRGQNVTFRCDPISEHNRLYWYRQTLGQGPEFLTYFQNEAQLEKSRLLSDRFSAERPKGSFSTLEIQRTEQGDSAMYLCSSSSGLAGEMETQYFGPGTRLLVL.

The DNA for the CDR3 is TGTGCCTGGAGTGCATCGGGAGGGGGAGATCAGCCCCAGCATTTT. Its translation: CAWSASGGGDQPQHF. The chain joins TRBV30 to TRBJ1-5; D may be TRBD1 (6 bases). Germline CDR1 is GTSNPN and CDR2 is SVGIG (reference sequence). The V gene lost 1 base and the J gene lost 5 bases, with 15 bases spanning the gap. This CDR3 has 15 residues.

The chain is built from TRBV2 and TRBJ1-1, with D maybe TRBD1 (6 bases). This CDR3 is built from 14 residues. Germline V gives CDR1 SNHLY, CDR2 FYNNEI. The V end was cut by 4 bases, the J end by 3 bases, with 12 bases between. The CDR3 loop is CASSVVQGDTEAFF. The CDR3 DNA reads as TGTGCCAGCAGTGTGGTACAGGGCGACACTGAAGCTTTCTTT.

V usage is TRBV29-1 and J usage is TRBJ1-2; 7 bases fit TRBD1. V was pared by 2 bases and J by 7 bases, with 7 bases of the junction left unmatched. The CDR3 extends over 13 amino acids. CDR1 is SQVTM and CDR2 is ANQGSEA in the germline V gene. The CDR3 here is CSVELSGGGGYTF. CDR3 sequence (DNA): TGCAGCGTTGAACTGTCAGGGGGAGGTGGCTACACCTTC.

The chain uses TRBV7-9 and TRBJ1-4; 7 bases align to TRBD1. After removal of 5 bases from V and 4 bases from J, the junction contained 7 bases not matched to a gene. Germline V gene data show CDR1 as SEHNR and CDR2 as FQNEAQ (reference sequence). This CDR3 spans 15 amino acids. The CDR3 is CASSPLGQNNEKLFF. CDR3 nucleotides: TGTGCCAGCAGCCCCTTGGGACAGAATAATGAAAAACTGTTTTTT. Variable domain in full (rest from reference TRBV7-9 and TRBJ1-4): DTGVSQNPRHKITKRGQNVTFRCDPISEHNRLYWYRQTLGQGPEFLTYFQNEAQLEKSRLLSDRFSAERPKGSFSTLEIQRTEQGDSAMYLCASSPLGQNNEKLFFGSGTQLSVL.

The table lists this clone with a count of one. The chain joins TRBV7-6 to TRBJ1-5; TRBD1 matches at 8 bases. The CDR3 is made up of 20 amino acids. The V segment lost 4 bases and the J segment 3 bases; nucleotides outside the gene matches: 20. Germline lookup yields CDR1 SGHVS and CDR2 FNYEAQ. The CDR3 loop is CASSSYPRTGLRANNQPQHF. CDR3 in DNA: TGTGCCAGCAGCTCGTACCCGAGGACAGGGCTTAGGGCGAACAATCAGCCCCAGCATTTT. Full variable domain (missing parts from reference TRBV7-6 and TRBJ1-5): GAGVSQSPRYKVTKRGQDVALRCDPISGHVSLYWYRQALGQGPEFLTYFNYEAQQDKSGLPNDRFSAERPEGSISTLTIQRTEQRDSAMYRCASSSYPRTGLRANNQPQHFGDGTRLSIL.